The TCR beta chain under discussion was sequenced for a study of CXCR3-negative and CXCR3-positive naive CD8 T cells. Concerning this clonotype itself: Its target is not known.

Study observations and caveats: The TRB CDR3s that CXCR3-positive naive cells carried were more hydrophobic than those of CXCR3-negative naive cells. Memory cells showed distinct TRBV-TRBJ patterns, while the two naive subsets matched. Most assays used freshly isolated PBMCs, as cryopreservation partially reduced CXCR3.

Through 5' RACE with UMI labels, the TRB cDNA libraries were prepared. Each CDR3 protein gets one entry in TCRdb, which reprocessed the 5' RACE reads and gives no DNA. The specimen's table records under 150,000 distinct CDR3 sequences. The CDR3 sequence is 15 residues long. Germline CDR1 is SQVTM and CDR2 is ANQGSEA. Triplicates of 300,000 cells were sorted from each CD8+ T cell subset. CD45RO-CCR7+CD27+CD95- cells counted as naive CD8+ T cells. The rearrangement joins TRBV29-1 to TRBJ2-3; the TRBD2 assignment by TCRdb is unverifiable without DNA. The sequenced sample consisted of naive CXCR3+ CD8+ T cells from blood. This sample's subset: CD45RO-CCR7+CD27+CD95- naive CD8+ T cells expressing CXCR3 (TNR3+). This clonotype was obtained from a human donor in good health. Some clones in this sample may be carry-over from other donors' samples. The CDR3 here is CSGLAGGPVTDTQYF.